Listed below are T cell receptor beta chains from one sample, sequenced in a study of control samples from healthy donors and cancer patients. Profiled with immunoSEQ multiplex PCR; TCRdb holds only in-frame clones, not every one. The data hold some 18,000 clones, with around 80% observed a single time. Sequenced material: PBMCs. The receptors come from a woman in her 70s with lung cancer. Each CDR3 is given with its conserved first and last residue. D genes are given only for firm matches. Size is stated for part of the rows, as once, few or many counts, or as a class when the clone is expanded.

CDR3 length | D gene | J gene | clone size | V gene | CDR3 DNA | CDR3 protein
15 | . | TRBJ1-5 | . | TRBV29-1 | TGCAGCGTTGTAGAAGGGATGGGGTATGGTCAGCCCCAGCATTTT | CSVVEGMGYGQPQHF
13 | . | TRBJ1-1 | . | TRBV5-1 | TGCGCCAGCAGCGAGGGGGGAGGCACTGAAGCTTTCTTT | CASSEGGGTEAFF
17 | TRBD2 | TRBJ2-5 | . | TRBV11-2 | TGTGCCAGCAGCTTGCTGCTCGGCGGGAGTGGGCAAGAGACCCAGTACTTC | CASSLLLGGSGQETQYF
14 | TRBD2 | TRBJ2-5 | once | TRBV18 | TGTGCCAGCTCAGAAAAGCGGGAGAGGGAGACCCAGTACTTC | CASSEKRERETQYF
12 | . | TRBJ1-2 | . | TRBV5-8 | TGTGCCAGCAGCTTCCGGAACTATGGCTACACCTTC | CASSFRNYGYTF
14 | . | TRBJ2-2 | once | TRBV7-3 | TGTGCCAGCAGCTTGGGTAGGGACACCGGGGAGCTGTTTTTT | CASSLGRDTGELFF
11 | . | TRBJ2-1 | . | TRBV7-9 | TGTGCCATCGAGGACAACAATGAGCAGTTCTTC | CAIEDNNEQFF
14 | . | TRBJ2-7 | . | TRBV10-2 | TGCGCCAGCAGTGTAGGTGGCGCCTCCTACGAGCAGTACTTC | CASSVGGASYEQYF
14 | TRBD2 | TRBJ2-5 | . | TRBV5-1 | TGCGCCAGCAGGCTAGCGGGAGTCCAAGAGACCCAGTACTTC | CASRLAGVQETQYF
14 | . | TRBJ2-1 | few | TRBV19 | TGTGCCAGTAATCAGGACTACTCCTACAATGAGCAGTTCTTC | CASNQDYSYNEQFF
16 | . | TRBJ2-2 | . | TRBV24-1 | TGTGCCACCAGTGACCCTACGGGAGAGAGGACCGGGGAGCTGTTTTTT | CATSDPTGERTGELFF
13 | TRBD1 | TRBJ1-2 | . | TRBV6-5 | TGTGCCAGCAGTATGGGACAGGCAAATGGCTACACCTTC | CASSMGQANGYTF
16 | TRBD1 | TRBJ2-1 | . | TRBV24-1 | TGTGCCACCAGTGACATGGACAGGGTAAGCTACAATGAGCAGTTCTTC | CATSDMDRVSYNEQFF
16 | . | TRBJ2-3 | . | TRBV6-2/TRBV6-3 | TGTGCCAGCAGCACCCTCGGACGGACGTTCACAGATACGCAGTATTTT | CASSTLGRTFTDTQYF
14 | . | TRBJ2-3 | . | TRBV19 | TGTGCCAGCACACGAGGGGTATCCACAGATACGCAGTATTTT | CASTRGVSTDTQYF
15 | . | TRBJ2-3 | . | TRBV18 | TGTGCCAGCTCCGAACGATCGCCCCTCACAGATACGCAGTATTTT | CASSERSPLTDTQYF
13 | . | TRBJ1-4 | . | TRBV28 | TGTGCCAGCAGTAAAACCGGGAAAGAAAAACTGTTTTTT | CASSKTGKEKLFF
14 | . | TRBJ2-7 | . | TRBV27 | TGTGCCAGCAGTTACCGGGACGGACCCTACGAGCAGTACTTC | CASSYRDGPYEQYF
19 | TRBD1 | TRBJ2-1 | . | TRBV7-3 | TGTGCCAGCAGCTTATCGTACTCGGCGTATCAGGGGGCGGACAATGAGCAGTTCTTC | CASSLSYSAYQGADNEQFF
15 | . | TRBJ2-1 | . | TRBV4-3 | TGCGCCAGCAGCCCCCGGACAGACCCCTACAATGAGCAGTTCTTC | CASSPRTDPYNEQFF
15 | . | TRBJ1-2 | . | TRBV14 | TGTGCCAGCAGCTCTTCACCAGGACAGCACGGCGGCTACACCTTC | CASSSSPGQHGGYTF
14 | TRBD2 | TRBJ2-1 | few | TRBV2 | TGTGCCAGCAGACCGGGACTAGCGGGATCTGAGCAGTTCTTC | CASRPGLAGSEQFF
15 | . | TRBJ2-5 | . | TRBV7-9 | TGTGCCAGCAGCTTAAGACAGACGCACGAAGAGACCCAGTACTTC | CASSLRQTHEETQYF
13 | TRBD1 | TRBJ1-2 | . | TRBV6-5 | TGTGCCAGCAGTCCACAGGGGGCTTCTGGCTACACCTTC | CASSPQGASGYTF
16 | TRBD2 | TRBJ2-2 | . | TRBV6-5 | TGTGCCAGCAGTTACTCCTTGCTAGCGGTCACCGGGGAGCTGTTTTTT | CASSYSLLAVTGELFF
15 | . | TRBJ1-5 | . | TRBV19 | TGTGCCAGTAGTATAGCAGTGTATAGCAATCAGCCCCAGCATTTT | CASSIAVYSNQPQHF
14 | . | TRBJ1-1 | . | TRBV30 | TGTGCCTGGGAACGGCCAGGGCGGAACACTGAAGCTTTCTTT | CAWERPGRNTEAFF
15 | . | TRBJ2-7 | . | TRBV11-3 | TGTGCCACCTCACGTGGGGGGTTCGCCTCCTACGAGCAGTACTTC | CATSRGGFASYEQYF
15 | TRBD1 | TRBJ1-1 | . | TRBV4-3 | TGCGCCAGCAGCCGCGCGGGGACAGGTGGTTGGGAAGCTTTCTTT | CASSRAGTGGWEAFF
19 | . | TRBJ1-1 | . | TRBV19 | TGTGCCAGTAGTATCGGTCATCTGGACAGAACAGGGTTGAACACTGAAGCTTTCTTT | CASSIGHLDRTGLNTEAFF
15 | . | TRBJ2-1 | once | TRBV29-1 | TGCAGCGTTGAGGCCCCGACTTCTTTCCGCAATGAGCAGTTCTTC | CSVEAPTSFRNEQFF
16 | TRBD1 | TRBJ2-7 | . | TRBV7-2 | TGTGCCAGCAGCTTAGCGCCCGGGACAGGGTACTACGAGCAGTACTTC | CASSLAPGTGYYEQYF
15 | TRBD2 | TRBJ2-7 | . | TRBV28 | TGTGCCAGCAGTTCTAGCGGGCCGAGCTCCTACGAGCAGTACTTC | CASSSSGPSSYEQYF
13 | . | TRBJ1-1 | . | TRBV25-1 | TGTGCCAGCCGAAGGCAGGGGAGGACTGAAGCTTTCTTT | CASRRQGRTEAFF
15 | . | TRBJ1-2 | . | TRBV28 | TGTGCCAGCACCAATCCCTCGGGGGTTAACTATGGCTACACCTTC | CASTNPSGVNYGYTF
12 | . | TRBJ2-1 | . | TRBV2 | TGTGCCAGCAGTGAAGGGGGACGGGAGCAGTTCTTC | CASSEGGREQFF
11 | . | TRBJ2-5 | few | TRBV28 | TGTGCCAGCAGACTTGAAGAGACCCAGTACTTC | CASRLEETQYF
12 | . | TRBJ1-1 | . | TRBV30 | TGTGCGAAACAGGAGGGGAACACTGAAGCTTTCTTT | CAKQEGNTEAFF
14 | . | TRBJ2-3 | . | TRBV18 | TGTGCCAGCTCACTAGGACAGAGCACAGATACGCAGTATTTT | CASSLGQSTDTQYF
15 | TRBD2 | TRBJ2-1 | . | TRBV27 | TGTGCCAGCAGTTTATTAGCGGGAGTATGGAATGAGCAGTTCTTC | CASSLLAGVWNEQFF
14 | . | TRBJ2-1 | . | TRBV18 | TGTGCCAGCTCACCAAGGGGTAACGAAGCCGAGCAGTTCTTC | CASSPRGNEAEQFF
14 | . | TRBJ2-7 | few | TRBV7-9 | TGTGCCAGCAGCTCCCGGGAAAATGACTACGAGCAGTACTTC | CASSSRENDYEQYF
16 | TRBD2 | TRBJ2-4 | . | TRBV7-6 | TGTGCCAGCAGCTTAGTTCCGGGGGGATCCAAAAACATTCAGTACTTC | CASSLVPGGSKNIQYF
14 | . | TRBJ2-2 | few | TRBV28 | TGTGCCAGCTTCAAGGTCCGGGACACCGGGGAGCTGTTTTTT | CASFKVRDTGELFF
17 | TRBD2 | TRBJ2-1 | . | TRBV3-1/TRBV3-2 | TGTGCCAGCAGCCTCAATCGACTAGCGGGAGATTGGAATGGGCAGTTCTTC | CASSLNRLAGDWNGQFF
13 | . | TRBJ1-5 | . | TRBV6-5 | TGTGCCAGCAGTCTGACAGCGGTCCAGCCCCAGCATTTT | CASSLTAVQPQHF
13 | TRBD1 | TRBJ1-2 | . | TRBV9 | TGTGCCAGCAGCCAGACAGGGAACTATGGCTACACCTTC | CASSQTGNYGYTF
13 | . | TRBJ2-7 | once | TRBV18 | TGTGCCAGCTCACTCCGCGAGGGCGACGAGCAGTACTTC | CASSLREGDEQYF
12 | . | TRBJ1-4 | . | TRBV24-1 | TGTGCCACCAGTCCGGGGACCCGGGAACTGTTTTTT | CATSPGTRELFF
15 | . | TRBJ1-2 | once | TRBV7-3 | TGTGCCAGCAGCTTATTGGGGGGTAACCTTGATGGCTACACCTTC | CASSLLGGNLDGYTF
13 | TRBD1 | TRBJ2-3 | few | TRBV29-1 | TGCAGCGGGAAAGGGACAGGTGGAGATACGCAGTATTTT | CSGKGTGGDTQYF
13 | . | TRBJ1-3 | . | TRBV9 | TGTGCCAGCAGCGTAGACTCGGGAAACACCATATATTTT | CASSVDSGNTIYF
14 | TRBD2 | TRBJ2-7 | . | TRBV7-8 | TGTGCCAGCAGCATTGGACTAGCGGCCTACGAGCAGTACTTC | CASSIGLAAYEQYF
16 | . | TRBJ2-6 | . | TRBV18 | TGTGCCAGCTCACCGTATCCAGGGTCTGGGGCCAACGTCCTGACTTTC | CASSPYPGSGANVLTF
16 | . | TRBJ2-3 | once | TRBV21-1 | TGTGCCAGCAGCCCACTAGCGGGAGGGGACACAGATACGCAGTATTTT | CASSPLAGGDTDTQYF
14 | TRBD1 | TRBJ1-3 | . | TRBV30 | TGTGCCTGGACAGGGGGGATCTCTGGAAACACCATATATTTT | CAWTGGISGNTIYF
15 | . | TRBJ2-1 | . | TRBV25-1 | TGTGCCAGCAGTGAATGGGCAGGGGGGTTGGGTGAGCAGTTCTTC | CASSEWAGGLGEQFF